A single sample is the source of the 22 T cell receptor beta chains below, sequenced in a study of spatial heterogeneity in lung cancer (dated by TCRdb to between 2019 and 2020). Libraries were built with 5' RACE. Sequencing used a NextSeq 500. In-frame beta chains were kept once TCRdb had trimmed the public reads at Q25 with fastp and called clones with MiXCR. CDR3 protein duplicates are merged, each entry listing the most common genes and DNA. For this sample the table gives about 15,000 distinct CDR3 sequences, of which approximately 8% were detected only once. About 33% of the sample goes to the ten largest clones. According to the study, the label for this sample's time point signals: sample taken at primary tumor resection. TCR sequencing used whole RNA extracted from tumor and nontumor lung tissue, or from cryopreserved PBMC samples, without cell sorting. Sequenced here: PBMCs, sampled at surgery. The receptors here all came from a female donor with early-stage non-small cell lung cancer.

This clonotype was detected many times. The V and J genes are TRBV25-1 and TRBJ1-6; maybe TRBD1 (5 bases). CDR3 size: 14 residues. Germline V gene data show CDR1 as MGHDK and CDR2 as SYGVNS. V lost 6 bases and J lost 9, with 15 bases in between. The CDR3 protein is CASRGDQGVSPLHF. DNA of the CDR3: TGTGCCAGCAGGGGCGATCAGGGAGTTTCACCCCTCCACTTT.

This clonotype has at least ten counts. The chain employs TRBV27 and TRBJ2-3, with 13 bases fitting TRBD2. CDR3 length: 17 residues. Germline CDR1 is MNHEY and CDR2 is SMNVEV (reference sequence). The V and J ends lost 5 bases and 2 bases, in that order; junction bases with no gene match: 7. CDR3 nucleotides: TGTGCCAGCAGTCCAAGACTAGCGGGAGGCCCCACAGATACGCAGTATTTT. Amino acid sequence: CASSPRLAGGPTDTQYF.

This clonotype was seen repeatedly, ten times or more. The chain couples TRBV28 to TRBJ2-6; 8 bases match TRBD1. V gave up 5 bases and J gave up 4 bases; unmatched junction bases: 4. CDR1 MDHEN and CDR2 SYDVKM come from the germline V gene. There are 15 residues in the CDR3. CDR3: CASSPQGAGANVLTF. CDR3 DNA sequence: TGTGCCAGCAGTCCTCAGGGGGCCGGGGCCAACGTCCTGACTTTC.

Ten or more counts support this clonotype. This chain uses TRBV14 with TRBJ1-3; TRBD1 matches at 7 bases. Germline V gene data show CDR1 as SGHDN and CDR2 as FVKESK. The CDR3 totals 15 residues. Trimming removed 6 bases from V and 0 bases from J; junction bases left unmatched: 5. As DNA, the CDR3 is TGTGCCAGCAGACCTGGGACAGCCTCTGGAAACACCATATATTTT. Its protein product is CASRPGTASGNTIYF.

This clonotype was found many times. The J gene is TRBJ2-1, the V gene TRBV6-6; the D is unclear. Germline V gene data show CDR1 as MNHNY and CDR2 as SVGAGI (reference sequence). This CDR3 has 12 residues. V was cut by 4 bases and J by 2 bases, with 3 bases left in between. In nucleotides, the CDR3 is TGTGCCAGCAGTTCCCCCTACAATGAGCAGTTCTTC. Protein: CASSSPYNEQFF.

About this clonotype itself: With a much larger clone just one base away, this may be a read error. The CDR3 end shows no conserved phenylalanine or tryptophan, and so a read error is likely. The rearrangement uses TRBV5-1 and TRBJ2-7; D tentatively reads TRBD1 or TRBD2 (5 bases each). CDR3 length: 15 amino acids. Germline V gene data show CDR1 as SGHRS and CDR2 as YFSETQ. With 4 bases removed from V and 3 bases from J, the gap between germline ends came to 17 bases. CDR3 sequence: CASSIGSGRLYEQYS. The CDR3 bases are TGCGCCAGCAGCATAGGCTCGGGACGGCTCTACGAGCAGTACTCC.

This clonotype showed up many times. This chain uses TRBV2 with TRBJ1-1; 7 bases agree with TRBD1. Trimming took 3 bases from V and 4 from J; bases not matched to a gene: 5. CDR1 is SNHLY, CDR2 FYNNEI, per germline. There are 14 residues in the CDR3. The CDR3 reads CASSEFRGRTEAFF. In DNA, the CDR3 is TGTGCCAGCAGTGAGTTTAGGGGGCGCACTGAAGCTTTCTTT.

This clonotype was recorded at least ten times. This rearrangement joins TRBV5-5 to TRBJ1-2, with TRBD1 matching 7 bases. The germline CDR1 and CDR2 sequences are SGHKS and YYEKEE (reference sequence). The V segment lost 0 bases and the J segment 7 bases; nucleotides outside the gene matches: 3. The CDR3 is made up of 13 amino acids. The CDR3, as DNA: TGTGCCAGCAGCTTGGAGGGGGCTCGTGGCTACACCTTC. Encoded protein: CASSLEGARGYTF.

This clonotype has at least ten counts. V and J are TRBV12-3 or TRBV12-4 and TRBJ1-2; possible D gene TRBD1, 6 bases. Trimming cost V 5 bases and J 4 bases, with 17 bases left between them. The CDR3 spans 15 residues. In nucleotides, the CDR3 is TGTGCCAGCAGTCCCCAGTCGGACAGCATCTATGGCTACACCTTC. Translated, it gives CASSPQSDSIYGYTF.

This clonotype appeared many times. This chain uses TRBV19 with TRBJ2-1; 7 bases line up with TRBD2. Germline-derived CDR1 and CDR2 are LNHDA and SQIVND (reference sequence). V dropped 8 bases and J dropped 6; count of bases not matched to a gene: 13. The CDR3 loop spans 15 amino acids. The CDR3 region has the DNA TGTGCCAGTCGAAGGGGCGGGAGTGGTGTCAATGAGCAGTTCTTC. Translation: CASRRGGSGVNEQFF.

Concerning this clonotype: One end of the junction is discordant with germline, which a read error may explain. The chain employs TRBV11-2 and TRBJ2-5; D perhaps matches TRBD1 (6 bases). Germline V CDR1 and CDR2: SGHAT, FQNNGV. There are 15 residues in the CDR3. In DNA form, the CDR3 reads TGTGCCGGCAGCTTTAGCCCACACAGGGAGGAGACCCAGTACTTC. Translating gives CAGSFSPHREETQYF.

V and J are TRBV12-3 or TRBV12-4 and TRBJ2-2; TRBD2 might be the D (5 bases). Between the trimmed V and J ends, which lost 5 bases and 0 bases, there was a span of 13 bases. The CDR3 consists of 16 residues. CDR3 protein: CASSILRGANTGELFF. The CDR3 coding sequence is TGTGCCAGCAGTATACTTCGGGGAGCGAACACCGGGGAGCTGTTTTTT.

This clonotype was seen repeatedly, ten times or more. This rearrangement joins TRBV12-3 or TRBV12-4 to TRBJ2-2; tentatively, D is TRBD2 (6 bases). The V end lost 3 bases, the J end lost 5 bases, and 10 bases lay between the germline ends. This CDR3 region has 14 residues. CDR3 nucleotides: TGTGCCAGCAGTTTTTCAGGGAGGACCGGGGAGCTGTTTTTT. Translating it yields CASSFSGRTGELFF.

Many counts were recorded for this clonotype. The chain employs TRBV19 and TRBJ1-2, with D hard to call. V was pared by 7 bases and J by 5 bases, with 11 bases between. The CDR3 length is 12 residues. CDR1 is LNHDA, CDR2 SQIVND, per germline (reference sequence). The CDR3 spells CASTLGIYGYTF. CDR3 DNA: TGTGCCAGTACCCTGGGAATTTATGGCTACACCTTC.

This clonotype was counted at least ten times. The V call is TRBV6-1, the J call TRBJ2-1; D call uncertain. CDR3 length: 13 residues. In germline, CDR1 is MNHNS, CDR2 SASEGT. Trimming cost V 6 bases and J 3 bases, with 9 bases left between them. The CDR3 sequence is CASRTAFYNEQFF. CDR3 sequence (DNA): TGTGCCAGCAGGACTGCTTTCTACAATGAGCAGTTCTTC.

This clonotype was seen repeatedly, ten times or more. CDR3 DNA sequence: TGTGCCAGCAGCTTAAAGCCGAGCGGGATTGAGACCCAGTACTTC. This encodes CASSLKPSGIETQYF. The chain combines TRBV7-9 with TRBJ2-5; 7 positions agree with TRBD2. V was pared by 2 bases and J by 5 bases, with 8 bases of the junction left unmatched. CDR1 SEHNR and CDR2 FQNEAQ come from the germline V gene (reference sequence). This CDR3 is built from 15 residues.

Points on this clonotype: A read error may be the cause here, since a much bigger clone is one base away. The chain uses TRBV23-1 and TRBJ2-7; D might be TRBD1 (5 bases). TRBV23-1 is known as an ORF, though its function is uncertain. This CDR3 has 14 amino acids. V was shortened by 8 bases and J by 2 bases, with 16 bases between the two germline ends. CDR3 sequence (DNA): TGCGCCAGCCCCGCCAAGGGGCCAGCCTACGAGCAGTACTTC. It translates to CASPAKGPAYEQYF.

There are many counts of this clonotype. The rearrangement joins TRBV30 to TRBJ1-1, with TRBD1 as a possible D gene (5 bases). CDR3 length equals 13 residues. Germline lookup yields CDR1 GTSNPN and CDR2 SVGIG (reference sequence). The germline V and J ends were trimmed by 4 bases and 5 bases, with 14 bases remaining between them. In DNA form, the CDR3 reads TGTGCCTGGATGCTCTCGGGGGGAACTGAAGCTTTCTTT. Protein sequence: CAWMLSGGTEAFF.

There are many counts of this clonotype. This rearrangement joins TRBV5-6 to TRBJ2-2; 8 nucleotides agree with TRBD2. V lost 2 bases, J lost 2 bases, and 5 bases stayed unmatched. This CDR3 is built from 16 residues. The V gene's germline CDR1 is SGHDT and CDR2 YYEEEE. The CDR3 here is CASSFISGGNTGELFF. The CDR3 coding sequence is TGTGCCAGCAGCTTTATAAGCGGGGGAAACACCGGGGAGCTGTTTTTT.

This clonotype has a count of ten or more. The chain uses TRBV28 and TRBJ2-7; 7 positions match TRBD2. The V gene's germline CDR1 is MDHEN and CDR2 SYDVKM. This CDR3 spans 15 amino acids. V shed 4 bases, J shed 0 bases, and the junction held 6 bases outside the gene matches. CDR3 sequence reads: CASSSSWTSSYEQYF. DNA of the CDR3: TGTGCCAGCAGTTCCTCGTGGACTAGCTCCTACGAGCAGTACTTC.

The sample holds many counts of this clonotype. The chain recombines TRBV6-6 with TRBJ2-1; no reliable D call. The germline V and J ends were trimmed by 7 bases and 0 bases, with 13 bases remaining between them. The length of the CDR3 is 15 residues. CDR1 MNHNY and CDR2 SVGAGI come from the germline V gene (reference sequence). The CDR3 DNA reads TGTGCCAGCACATTCGACCCGAGCTCCTACAATGAGCAGTTCTTC. It yields the protein CASTFDPSSYNEQFF.

V usage is TRBV6-1 and J usage is TRBJ2-1; tentative D call: TRBD2 (5 bases). Germline assignment: CDR1 MNHNS and CDR2 SASEGT. The CDR3 spans 13 residues. V was trimmed by 2 bases and J by 6 bases, leaving 8 bases between them. The CDR3 loop is CASSEHGINEQFF. The CDR3 nucleotides read TGTGCCAGCAGTGAACACGGGATCAATGAGCAGTTCTTC.